The 3 T cell receptor beta chains below all came from one sample that was sequenced in a study of blood T cell repertoires in COVID-19. Here immunoSEQ multiplex PCR was the method, and the copy in TCRdb shows in-frame clones only, minus some. Counted here are over 110,000 clones, 84% occurring once; the ten biggest clones make up more than 3%. The sample was PBMCs or T cells enriched from blood (not recorded which). These receptors all stem from a middle-aged man in a cohort exposed to, infected with or recovered from COVID-19 (not recorded which).

V and J are TRBV7-2 and TRBJ2-5, with TRBD2 matching 7 bases. Germline V gene lookup returns CDR1 SGHTA and CDR2 FQGNSA. The junction had 12 bases not matched to a gene; V was cut back by 8 bases and J by 6 bases. The CDR3 is made up of 14 amino acids. The CDR3 spells CASRSSGADKTQYF. In DNA, the CDR3 is TGTGCCAGCCGTTCCAGCGGGGCGGACAAGACCCAGTACTTC.

This chain connects TRBV28 to TRBJ1-2; 7 bases match TRBD1. J was trimmed by 5 bases and V by 3 bases; bases with no gene match: 9. Looked up from germline, CDR1 is MDHEN and CDR2 is SYDVKM. CDR3 length: 15 amino acids. DNA for the CDR3: TGTGCCAGCAGTTTGCATGGTAGGGGGCTATATGGCTACACCTTC. Its translation: CASSLHGRGLYGYTF.

The chain uses TRBV28 and TRBJ2-1, with TRBD2 matching over 7 bases. The CDR3 runs 15 residues. V was clipped by 2 bases and J by 2 bases; unmatched bases: 3. CDR1 and CDR2 from the germline V gene are MDHEN and SYDVKM. Here the CDR3 DNA reads TGTGCCAGCAGTTTACTCAGCGGGACCTACAATGAGCAGTTCTTC. Encoded protein: CASSLLSGTYNEQFF.